This T cell receptor beta chain is drawn from a study of metastatic and nonmetastatic thyroid tumors. Across the whole study: Comparative analysis of repertoires was undertaken across blood and tumor or nodule tissue obtained from malignant and benign thyroid patients. Whole-study results and caveats: Reportedly, malignant thyroid tumors had significantly higher TCR beta diversity than benign nodules, in blood and tumor.

TCRdb re-called the PCR reads through MiXCR. The sample gives about 24,000 clones, 23% of which show up once; about 64% is in the top ten. Patients underwent thyroid surgery, and none had received any treatment before it. This clone was observed a handful of times. The target antigen is unknown. Trimming shortened V by 4 bases and J by 5 bases, and 13 bases separated the two germline ends. Germline V lookup: CDR1 SGHNT, CDR2 YYREEE (reference sequence). The CDR3 totals 13 residues. The source is a male donor with papillary thyroid cancer or a benign thyroid nodule (not recorded which). Some clones in this sample may be carry-over from other donors' samples. The sequenced material came from blood. The chain employs TRBV5-4 and TRBJ2-7; D call uncertain. The CDR3 coding sequence is TGTGCCAGCAGCCCGGTTGGGGTGGACGAGCAGTACTTC. As protein: CASSPVGVDEQYF.